This T cell receptor (beta chain) originates from a study of T cell changes during pregnancy in multiple sclerosis. Method: immunoSEQ multiplex PCR; TCRdb's copy keeps in-frame clones and lacks some. The sample lists over 50,000 clones; approximately 90% were seen once. The length of the CDR3 is 15 residues. V lost 3 bases to trimming and J lost 6 bases, with 15 bases between them. Germline CDR1 reads MNHEY; CDR2 reads SMNVEV (reference sequence). Material: peripheral blood from another person, used as feeder cells. The V and J genes are TRBV27 and TRBJ1-5; possible D gene TRBD1, 5 bases. The TCR sequence derives from a human donor whose cells served as feeder cells for cultures in a pregnancy study. CDR3 bases: TGTGCCAGCAGTTTGTCATCAGGGCCCCCTCAGCCCCAGCATTTT. This encodes CASSLSSGPPQPQHF.